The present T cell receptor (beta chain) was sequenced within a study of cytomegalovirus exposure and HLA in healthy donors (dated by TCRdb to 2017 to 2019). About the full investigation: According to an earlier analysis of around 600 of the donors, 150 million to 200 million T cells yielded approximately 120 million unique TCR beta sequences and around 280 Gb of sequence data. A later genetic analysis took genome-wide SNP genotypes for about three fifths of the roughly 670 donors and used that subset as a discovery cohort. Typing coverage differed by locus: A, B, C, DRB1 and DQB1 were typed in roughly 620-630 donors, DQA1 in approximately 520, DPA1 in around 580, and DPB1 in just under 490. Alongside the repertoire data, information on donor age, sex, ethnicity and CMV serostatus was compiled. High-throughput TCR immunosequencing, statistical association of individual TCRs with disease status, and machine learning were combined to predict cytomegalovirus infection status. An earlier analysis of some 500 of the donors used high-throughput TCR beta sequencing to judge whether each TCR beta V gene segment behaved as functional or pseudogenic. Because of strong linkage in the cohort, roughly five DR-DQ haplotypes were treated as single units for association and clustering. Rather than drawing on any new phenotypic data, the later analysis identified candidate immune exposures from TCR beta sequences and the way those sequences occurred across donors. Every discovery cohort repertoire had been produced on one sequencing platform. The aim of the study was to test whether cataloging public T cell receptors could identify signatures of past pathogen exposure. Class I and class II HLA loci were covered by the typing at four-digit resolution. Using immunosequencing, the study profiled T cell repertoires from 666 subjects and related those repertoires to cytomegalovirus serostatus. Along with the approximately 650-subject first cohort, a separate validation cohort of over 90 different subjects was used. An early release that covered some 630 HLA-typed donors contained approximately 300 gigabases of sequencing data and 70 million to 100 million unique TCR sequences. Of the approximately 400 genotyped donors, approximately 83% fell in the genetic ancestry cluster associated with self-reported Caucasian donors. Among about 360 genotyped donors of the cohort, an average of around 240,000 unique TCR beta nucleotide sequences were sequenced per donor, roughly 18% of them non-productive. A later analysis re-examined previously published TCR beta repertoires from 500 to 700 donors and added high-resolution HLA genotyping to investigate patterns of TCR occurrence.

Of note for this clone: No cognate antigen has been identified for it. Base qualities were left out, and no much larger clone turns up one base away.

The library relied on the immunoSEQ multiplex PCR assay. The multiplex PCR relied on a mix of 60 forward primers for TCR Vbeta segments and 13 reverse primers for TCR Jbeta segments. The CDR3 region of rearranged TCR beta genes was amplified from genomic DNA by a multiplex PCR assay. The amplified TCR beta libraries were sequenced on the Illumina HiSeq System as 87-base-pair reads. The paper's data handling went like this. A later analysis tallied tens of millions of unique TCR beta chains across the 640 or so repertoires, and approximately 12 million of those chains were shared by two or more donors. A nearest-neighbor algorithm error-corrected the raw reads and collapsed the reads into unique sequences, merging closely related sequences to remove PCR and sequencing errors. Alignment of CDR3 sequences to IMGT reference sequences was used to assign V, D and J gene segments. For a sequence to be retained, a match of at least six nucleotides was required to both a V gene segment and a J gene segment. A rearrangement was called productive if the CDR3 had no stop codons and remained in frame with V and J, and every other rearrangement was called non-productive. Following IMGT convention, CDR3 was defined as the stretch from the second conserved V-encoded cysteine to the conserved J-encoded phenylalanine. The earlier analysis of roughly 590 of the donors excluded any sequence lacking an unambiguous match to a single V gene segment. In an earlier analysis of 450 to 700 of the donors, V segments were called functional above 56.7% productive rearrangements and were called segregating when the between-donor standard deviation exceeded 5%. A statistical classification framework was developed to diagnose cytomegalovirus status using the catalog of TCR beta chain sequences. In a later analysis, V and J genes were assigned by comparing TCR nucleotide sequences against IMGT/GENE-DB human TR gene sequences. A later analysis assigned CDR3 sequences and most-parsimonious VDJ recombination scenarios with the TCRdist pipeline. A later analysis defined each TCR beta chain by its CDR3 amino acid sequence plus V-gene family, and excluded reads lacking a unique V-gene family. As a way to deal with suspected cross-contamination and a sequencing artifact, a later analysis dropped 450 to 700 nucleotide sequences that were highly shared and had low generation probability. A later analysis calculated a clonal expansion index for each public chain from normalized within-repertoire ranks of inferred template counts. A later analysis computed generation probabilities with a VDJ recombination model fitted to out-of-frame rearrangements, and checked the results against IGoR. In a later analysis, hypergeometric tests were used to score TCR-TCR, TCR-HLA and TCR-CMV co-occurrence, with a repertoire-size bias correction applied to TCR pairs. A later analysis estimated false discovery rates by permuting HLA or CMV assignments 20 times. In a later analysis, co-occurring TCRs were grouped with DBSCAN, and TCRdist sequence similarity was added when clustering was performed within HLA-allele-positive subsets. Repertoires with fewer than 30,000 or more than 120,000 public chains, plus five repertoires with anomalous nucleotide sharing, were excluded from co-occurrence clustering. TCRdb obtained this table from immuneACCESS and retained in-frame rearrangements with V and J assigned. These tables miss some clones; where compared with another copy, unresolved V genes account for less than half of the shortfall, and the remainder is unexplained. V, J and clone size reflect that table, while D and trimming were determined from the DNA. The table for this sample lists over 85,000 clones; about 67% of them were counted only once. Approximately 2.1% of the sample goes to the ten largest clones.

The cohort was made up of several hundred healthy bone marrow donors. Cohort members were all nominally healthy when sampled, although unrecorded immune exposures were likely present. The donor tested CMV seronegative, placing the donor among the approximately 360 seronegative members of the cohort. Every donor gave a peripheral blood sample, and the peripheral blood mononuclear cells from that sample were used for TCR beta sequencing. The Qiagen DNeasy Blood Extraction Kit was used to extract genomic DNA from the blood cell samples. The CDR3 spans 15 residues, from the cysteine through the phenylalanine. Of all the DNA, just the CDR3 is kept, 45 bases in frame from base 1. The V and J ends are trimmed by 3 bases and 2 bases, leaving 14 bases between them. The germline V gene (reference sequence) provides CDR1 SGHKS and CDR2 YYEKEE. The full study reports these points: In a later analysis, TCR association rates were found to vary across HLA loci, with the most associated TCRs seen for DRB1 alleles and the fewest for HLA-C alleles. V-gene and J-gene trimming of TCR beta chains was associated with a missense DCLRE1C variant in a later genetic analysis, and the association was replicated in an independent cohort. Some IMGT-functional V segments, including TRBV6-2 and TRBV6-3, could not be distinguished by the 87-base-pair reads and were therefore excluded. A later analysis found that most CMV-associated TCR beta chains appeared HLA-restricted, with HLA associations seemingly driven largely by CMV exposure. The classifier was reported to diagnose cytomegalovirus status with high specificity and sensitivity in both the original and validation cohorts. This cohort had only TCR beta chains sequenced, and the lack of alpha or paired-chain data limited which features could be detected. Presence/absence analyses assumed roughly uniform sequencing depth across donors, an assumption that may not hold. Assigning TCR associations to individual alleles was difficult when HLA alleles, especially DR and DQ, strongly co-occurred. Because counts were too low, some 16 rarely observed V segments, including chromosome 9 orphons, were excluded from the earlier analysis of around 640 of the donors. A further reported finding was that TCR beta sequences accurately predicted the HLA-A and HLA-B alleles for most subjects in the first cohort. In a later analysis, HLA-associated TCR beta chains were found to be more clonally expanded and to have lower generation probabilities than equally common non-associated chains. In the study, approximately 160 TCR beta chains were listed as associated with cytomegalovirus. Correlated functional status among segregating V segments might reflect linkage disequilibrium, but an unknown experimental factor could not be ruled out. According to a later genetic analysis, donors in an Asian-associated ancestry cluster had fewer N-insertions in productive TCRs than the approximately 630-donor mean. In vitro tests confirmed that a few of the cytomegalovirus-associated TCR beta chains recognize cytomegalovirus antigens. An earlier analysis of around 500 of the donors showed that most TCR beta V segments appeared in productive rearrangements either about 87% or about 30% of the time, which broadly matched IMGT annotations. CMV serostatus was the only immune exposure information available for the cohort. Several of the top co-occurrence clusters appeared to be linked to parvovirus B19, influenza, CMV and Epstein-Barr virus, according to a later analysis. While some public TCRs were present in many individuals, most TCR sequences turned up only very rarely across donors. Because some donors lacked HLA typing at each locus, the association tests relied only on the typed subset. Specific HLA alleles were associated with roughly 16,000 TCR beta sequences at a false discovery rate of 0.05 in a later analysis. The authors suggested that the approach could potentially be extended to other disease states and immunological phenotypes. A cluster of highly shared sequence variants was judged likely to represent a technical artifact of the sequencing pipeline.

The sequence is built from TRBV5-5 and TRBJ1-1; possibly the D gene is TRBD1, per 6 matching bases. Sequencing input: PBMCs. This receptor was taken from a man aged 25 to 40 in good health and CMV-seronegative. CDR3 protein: CASSWGGMANTEAFF. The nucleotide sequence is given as TGTGCCAGCAGCTGGGGGGGCATGGCTAACACTGAAGCTTTCTTT.